This T cell receptor (beta chain) originates from a study of CD4 and CD8 cells across lung adenocarcinoma regions. The patients had localized lung adenocarcinoma, a non-small cell subtype. Each CDR3 protein gets one entry after TCRdb re-called the PCR reads with MiXCR. The table lists over 3,500 distinct CDR3 sequences, about half of them singletons. This clonotype occurred a few times. What was sequenced was CD4+ T cells from the center of a lung tumor. This sequence originates from a female donor with lung adenocarcinoma. The CD4 and CD8 labels of this study may be unreliable.

In DNA, the CDR3 is TGTGCCAGCAGCGTTACCGGAGGAACTGAAGCTTTCTTT. Residues: CASSVTGGTEAFF. The chain combines TRBV7-6 with TRBJ1-1; D uncertain. Per germline, CDR1 SGHVS and CDR2 FNYEAQ. Trimming took 5 bases from V and 5 from J, leaving 12 bases between them. The CDR3 length is 13 residues. The full variable domain, rest sourced from reference TRBV7-6 and TRBJ1-1, is GAGVSQSPRYKVTKRGQDVALRCDPISGHVSLYWYRQALGQGPEFLTYFNYEAQQDKSGLPNDRFSAERPEGSISTLTIQRTEQRDSAMYRCASSVTGGTEAFFGQGTRLTVV.